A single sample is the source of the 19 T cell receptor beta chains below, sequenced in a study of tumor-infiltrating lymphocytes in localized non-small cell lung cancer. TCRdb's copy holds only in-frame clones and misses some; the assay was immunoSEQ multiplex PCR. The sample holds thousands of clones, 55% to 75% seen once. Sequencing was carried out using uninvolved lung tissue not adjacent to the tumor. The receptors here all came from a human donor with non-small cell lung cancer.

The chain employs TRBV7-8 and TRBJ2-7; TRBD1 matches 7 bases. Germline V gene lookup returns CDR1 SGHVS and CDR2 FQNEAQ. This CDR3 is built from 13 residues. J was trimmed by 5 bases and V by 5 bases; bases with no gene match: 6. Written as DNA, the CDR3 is TGTGCCAGCAGCGGCAGAACAGGGGACGAGCAGTACTTC. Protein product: CASSGRTGDEQYF.

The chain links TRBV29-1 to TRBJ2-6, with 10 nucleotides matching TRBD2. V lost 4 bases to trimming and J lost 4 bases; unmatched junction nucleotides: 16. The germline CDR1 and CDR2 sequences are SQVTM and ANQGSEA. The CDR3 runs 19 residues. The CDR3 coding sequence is TGCAGCGTTGTCTGGGCTAGCGGGGGACCATTTGGGGGGGCCAACGTCCTGACTTTC. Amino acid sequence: CSVVWASGGPFGGANVLTF.

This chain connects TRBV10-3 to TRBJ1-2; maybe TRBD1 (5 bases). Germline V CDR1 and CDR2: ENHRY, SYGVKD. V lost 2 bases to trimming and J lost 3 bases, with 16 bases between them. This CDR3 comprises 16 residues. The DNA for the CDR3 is TGTGCCATCAGTGAGGACAGAGGACCATATCACTATGGCTACACCTTC. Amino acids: CAISEDRGPYHYGYTF.

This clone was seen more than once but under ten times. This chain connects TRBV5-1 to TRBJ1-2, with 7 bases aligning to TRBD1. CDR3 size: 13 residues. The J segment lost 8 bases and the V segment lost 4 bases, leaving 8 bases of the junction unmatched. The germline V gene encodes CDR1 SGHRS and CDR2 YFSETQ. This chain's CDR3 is CASSETGEGGYTF. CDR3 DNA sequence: TGCGCCAGCAGCGAAACAGGGGAAGGCGGCTACACCTTC. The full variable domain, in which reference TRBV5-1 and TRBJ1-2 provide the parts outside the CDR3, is KAGVTQTPRYLIKTRGQQVTLSCSPISGHRSVSWYQQTPGQGLQFLFEYFSETQRNKGNFPGRFSGRQFSNSRSEMNVSTLELGDSALYLCASSETGEGGYTFGSGTRLTVV.

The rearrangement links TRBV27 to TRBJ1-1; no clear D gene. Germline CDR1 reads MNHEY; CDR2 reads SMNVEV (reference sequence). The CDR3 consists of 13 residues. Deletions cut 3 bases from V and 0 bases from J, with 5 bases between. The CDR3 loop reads CASSFMVNTEAFF. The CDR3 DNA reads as TGTGCCAGCAGTTTCATGGTGAACACTGAAGCTTTCTTT.

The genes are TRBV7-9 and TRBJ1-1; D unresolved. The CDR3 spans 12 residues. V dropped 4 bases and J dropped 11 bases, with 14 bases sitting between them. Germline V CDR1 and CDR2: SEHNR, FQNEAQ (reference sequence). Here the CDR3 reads CASSSDLARAFF. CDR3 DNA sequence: TGTGCCAGCAGCTCGGACCTCGCTCGGGCTTTCTTT.

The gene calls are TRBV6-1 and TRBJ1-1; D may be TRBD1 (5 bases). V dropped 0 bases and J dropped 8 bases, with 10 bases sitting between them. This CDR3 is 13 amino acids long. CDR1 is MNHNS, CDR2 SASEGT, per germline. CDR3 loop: CASSEAGRGEAFF. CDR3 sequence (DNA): TGTGCCAGCAGTGAAGCGGGGCGGGGCGAAGCTTTCTTT.

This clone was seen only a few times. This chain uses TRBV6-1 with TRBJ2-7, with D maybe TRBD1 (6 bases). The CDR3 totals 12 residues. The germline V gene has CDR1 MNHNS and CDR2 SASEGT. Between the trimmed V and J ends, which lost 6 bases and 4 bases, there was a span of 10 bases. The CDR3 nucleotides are TGTGCCAGCAGGGCCCAGGGGTACGAGCAGTACTTC. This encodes CASRAQGYEQYF.

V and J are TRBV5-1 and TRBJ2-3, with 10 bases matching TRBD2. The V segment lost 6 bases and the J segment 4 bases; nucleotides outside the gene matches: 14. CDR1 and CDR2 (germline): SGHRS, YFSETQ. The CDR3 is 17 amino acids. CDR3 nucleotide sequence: TGCGCCAGCACCCAACTCAGCGGGGGGGCCGGGGCAGATACGCAGTATTTT. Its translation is CASTQLSGGAGADTQYF.

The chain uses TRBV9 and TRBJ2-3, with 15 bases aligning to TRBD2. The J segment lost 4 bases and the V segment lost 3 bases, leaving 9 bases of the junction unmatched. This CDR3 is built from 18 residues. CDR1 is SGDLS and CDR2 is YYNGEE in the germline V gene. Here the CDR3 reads CASSGPGLAGGIPDTQYF. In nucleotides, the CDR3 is TGTGCCAGCAGCGGGCCGGGACTAGCGGGGGGTATCCCAGATACGCAGTATTTT.

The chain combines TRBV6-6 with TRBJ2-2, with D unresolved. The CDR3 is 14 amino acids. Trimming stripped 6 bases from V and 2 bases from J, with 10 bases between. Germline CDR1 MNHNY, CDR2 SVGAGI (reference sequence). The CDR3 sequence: CASRTAENTGELFF. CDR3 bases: TGTGCCAGCAGGACGGCAGAAAACACCGGGGAGCTGTTTTTT.

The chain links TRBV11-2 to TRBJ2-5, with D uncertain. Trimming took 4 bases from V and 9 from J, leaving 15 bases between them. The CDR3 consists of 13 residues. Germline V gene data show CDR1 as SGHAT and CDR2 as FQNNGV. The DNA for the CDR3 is TGTGCCAGCAGCTCAACCGCGCCTGGGGCCCAGTACTTC. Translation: CASSSTAPGAQYF.

The CDR3 sequence: CASSTGTGNTGELFF. In DNA form, the CDR3 reads TGCGCCAGCAGCACGGGGACCGGAAACACCGGGGAGCTGTTTTTT. The rearrangement joins TRBV5-1 to TRBJ2-2, with D tentatively TRBD1 or TRBD2 (5 bases each). V was clipped by 4 bases and J by 2 bases, with 12 bases between them. There are 15 residues in the CDR3. Germline CDR1 SGHRS, CDR2 YFSETQ.

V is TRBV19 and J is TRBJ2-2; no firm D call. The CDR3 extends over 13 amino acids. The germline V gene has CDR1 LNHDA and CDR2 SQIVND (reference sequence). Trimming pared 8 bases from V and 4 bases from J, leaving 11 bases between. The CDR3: CASRFRSTGELFF. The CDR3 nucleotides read TGTGCCAGTCGTTTCAGGTCCACCGGGGAGCTGTTTTTT.

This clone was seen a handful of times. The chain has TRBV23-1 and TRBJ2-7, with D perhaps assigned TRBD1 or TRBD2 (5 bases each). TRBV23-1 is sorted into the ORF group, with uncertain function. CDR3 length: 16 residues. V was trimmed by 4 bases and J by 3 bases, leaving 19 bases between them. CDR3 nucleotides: TGCGCCAGCAGTCCATCCGGGGCACTACGGGACTACGAGCAGTACTTC. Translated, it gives CASSPSGALRDYEQYF.

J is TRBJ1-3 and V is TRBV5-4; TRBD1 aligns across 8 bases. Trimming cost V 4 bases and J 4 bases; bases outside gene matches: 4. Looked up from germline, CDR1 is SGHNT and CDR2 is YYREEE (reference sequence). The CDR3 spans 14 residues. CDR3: CASSVRDRGNTIYF. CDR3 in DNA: TGTGCCAGCAGCGTGCGGGACAGGGGAAACACCATATATTTT.

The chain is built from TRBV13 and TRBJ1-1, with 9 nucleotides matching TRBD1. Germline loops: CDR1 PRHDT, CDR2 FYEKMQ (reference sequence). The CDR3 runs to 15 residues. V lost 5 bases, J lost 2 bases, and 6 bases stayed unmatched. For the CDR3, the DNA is TGTGCCAGCAGCCGAACAGGGGGCGGTAACACTGAAGCTTTCTTT. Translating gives CASSRTGGGNTEAFF.

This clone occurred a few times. The CDR3 DNA sequence: TGTGCCTGGAGTATGGGATGGGGGAAGCTGTTTTTT. Its translation: CAWSMGWGKLFF. The V call is TRBV30, the J call TRBJ2-2; the D call may be TRBD1 or TRBD2 (5 bases each). V lost 2 bases, J lost 12 bases, and 13 bases lay in between. Germline CDR1 and CDR2: GTSNPN and SVGIG (reference sequence). The CDR3 totals 12 residues.

DNA of the CDR3: TGTGCCAGCAGCCCACCGGGACAGCAAGAGACCCAGTACTTC. Protein: CASSPPGQQETQYF. V gene TRBV6-5 combines with J gene TRBJ2-5, with TRBD1 matching over 7 bases. Germline CDR1 reads MNHEY; CDR2 reads SVGAGI. The length of the CDR3 is 14 residues. The J segment lost 2 bases and the V segment lost 6 bases, leaving 6 bases of the junction unmatched.